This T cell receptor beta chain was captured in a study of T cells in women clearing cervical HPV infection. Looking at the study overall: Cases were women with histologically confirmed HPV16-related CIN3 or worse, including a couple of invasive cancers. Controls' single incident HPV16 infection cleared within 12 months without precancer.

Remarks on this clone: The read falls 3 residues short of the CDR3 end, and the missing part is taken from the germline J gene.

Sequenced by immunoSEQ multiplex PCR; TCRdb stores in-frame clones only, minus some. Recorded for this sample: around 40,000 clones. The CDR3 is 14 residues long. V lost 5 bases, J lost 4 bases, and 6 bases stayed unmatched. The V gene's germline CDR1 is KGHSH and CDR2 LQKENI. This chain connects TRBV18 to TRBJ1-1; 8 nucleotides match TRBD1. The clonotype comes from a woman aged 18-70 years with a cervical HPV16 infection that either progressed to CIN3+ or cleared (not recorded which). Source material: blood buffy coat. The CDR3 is CASSDTGGSTEAFF. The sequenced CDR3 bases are TGTGCCAGCTCAGATACAGGGGGTAGCACTGAA.